This T cell receptor (beta chain) was found in a study of beta chain features in type 1 diabetes (dated by TCRdb to the late 2010s). For the wider study: Mean age, gender distribution, total cell number and subset yield were not different between patients and healthy donors. A total of under 140,000,000 sorted cells were examined across all samples, and the number of cells per subset was strongly correlated with RNA yield. In the study, TCRB repertoires of sorted circulating CD4+ T cell subsets from recently diagnosed type 1 diabetes patients were compared with those of matched healthy donors. Whereas all 30 or so donors provided naive and central memory subsets, regulatory and stem cell-like memory subsets were isolated from just 8 patients and about eight healthy donors.

This clone was seen more than once but under ten times. Which antigen it targets is not known. No per-base quality is available; no much larger clone lies one base away. CDR1 and CDR2, per the germline V gene, are MDHEN and SYDVKM. The CDR3 holds 12 amino acids from the cysteine to the phenylalanine. CDR3 DNA is the only sequence kept; it has 36 bases, read in frame from the first base. V and J are truncated by 5 bases and 5 bases respectively, leaving an intervening sequence of 7 bases. A single peripheral blood draw of about 116 mL on average was collected from each donor into heparinised tubes. A BD FACSAria II and a panel including CD45RO, CCR7, CD25, CD127, CD95 and CD27 were used to sort naive, central memory, regulatory and stem cell-like memory CD4+ T cells. Every sorted population had a purity above 98%. PBMCs were isolated immediately by Lymphoprep density gradient centrifugation and stained directly without culture. Samples were stained and sorted in pairs, with one healthy donor and one patient per experiment, so that batch effects were minimized.

The entire isolated RNA was reverse transcribed using the High Capacity cDNA Reverse Transcription Kit, and thus expressed TCRB transcripts were sequenced. Naive, central memory and regulatory T cell samples underwent deep immunoSEQ sequencing, averaging around 3.9 million total reads per sample. After sorted cells were lysed in RLT buffer, RNA was extracted with DNase-treated RNeasy Micro or Mini kits, with the choice depending on cell number. To prevent cross-contamination, each cell subset was processed individually, whereas patient and healthy donor samples were processed jointly. TCRB sequences were amplified from cDNA with the immunoSEQ multiplex PCR, producing 87-bp fragments spanning the CDR3 region. Sequencing of the amplicons was performed on the Illumina HiSeq platform. In the paper's pipeline: Synthetic template baselines were used to correct PCR bias computationally, reads within Hamming distance 2 were collapsed, and singletons that could not be merged were discarded. Reads were aligned against IMGT so that V, D and J genes, CDR3 length and insertions or deletions at six rearrangement sites could be assigned. Within each subset, clonotype counts were normalized to sorted cell number, after which true diversity and Gini coefficients were computed with the tcR R package. The overlap coefficient, calculated on TCRB nucleotide sequences, was used to quantify repertoire sharing. As a proxy for the pre-selection repertoire, out-of-frame TCRB sequences from naive cells were analyzed. What TCRdb holds here is the immuneACCESS table cut down to in-frame rearrangements. Part of the clones is not present; checked against another copy, under half of the missing clones reflect an unresolved V gene, and the others are unexplained. The DNA was the basis for D and trimming; V, J and clone size are from that table. This sample is represented by roughly 230,000 clones; roughly 10% of them were singletons. Jointly, the top ten make up around 0.018% of the sample.

Beyond this particular receptor, the publication reports: Naive, central memory and regulatory TCRB repertoires appeared more similar among patients than among healthy donors. Fewer insertions and more nucleotide deletions at VDJ recombination sites were observed in patients with type 1 diabetes, implying thymic rearrangement abnormalities. A moderate but significant shortening of TCRB CDR3 length was observed in type 1 diabetes patients in all four CD4+ subsets. Because cDNA was sequenced instead of genomic DNA, highly expressing activated cells could be over-represented, though the groups showed no difference in activation or CD3 levels. Because the HLA sub-analyses included only small numbers of individuals, any influence of HLA type on TCRB rearrangement was left unresolved. Shorter templates might have been favored by PCR, but patient and control samples were amplified and corrected together, so both groups would have been affected equally by any skew.

This sequence was found in a man aged 25 to 40 with type 1 diabetes. The sample consisted of naive CD4+ T cells from blood. This sample's cell subset or site label indicates: true naive CD4+ T cells. The V and J genes are TRBV28 and TRBJ1-5, with the D gene too uncertain to name. The DNA reads as follows: TGTGCCAGCAGTGTGGCAGATCAGCCCCAGCATTTT. This is translated as CASSVADQPQHF.